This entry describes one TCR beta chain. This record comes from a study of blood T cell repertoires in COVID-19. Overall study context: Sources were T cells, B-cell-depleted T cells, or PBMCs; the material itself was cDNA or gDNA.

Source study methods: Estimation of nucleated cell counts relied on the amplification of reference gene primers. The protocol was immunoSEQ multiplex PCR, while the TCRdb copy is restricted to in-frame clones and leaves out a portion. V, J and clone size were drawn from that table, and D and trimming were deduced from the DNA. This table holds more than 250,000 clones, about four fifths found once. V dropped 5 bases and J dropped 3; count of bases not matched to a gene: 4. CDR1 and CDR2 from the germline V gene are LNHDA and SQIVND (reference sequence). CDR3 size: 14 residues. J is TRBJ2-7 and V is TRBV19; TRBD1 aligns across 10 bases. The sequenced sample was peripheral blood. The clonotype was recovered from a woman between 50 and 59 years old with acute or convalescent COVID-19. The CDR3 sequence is CASSAGQGVYEQYF. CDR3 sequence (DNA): TGTGCCAGTAGTGCAGGACAGGGGGTCTACGAGCAGTACTTC.